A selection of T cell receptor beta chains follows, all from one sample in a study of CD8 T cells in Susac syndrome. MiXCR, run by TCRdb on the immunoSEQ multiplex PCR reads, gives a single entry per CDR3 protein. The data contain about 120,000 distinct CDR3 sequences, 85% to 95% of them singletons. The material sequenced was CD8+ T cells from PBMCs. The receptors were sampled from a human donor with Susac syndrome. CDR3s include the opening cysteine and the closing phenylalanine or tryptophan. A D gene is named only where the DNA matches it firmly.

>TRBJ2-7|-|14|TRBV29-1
CSVEDPVGNYEQYF
TGCAGCGTTGAAGATCCGGTGGGGAACTACGAGCAGTACTTC
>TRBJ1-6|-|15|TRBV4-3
CASSQEEVGPSPLHF
TGCGCCAGCAGCCAAGAGGAGGTCGGCCCCTCACCCCTCCACTTT
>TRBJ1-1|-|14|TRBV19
CASSAIPEGTEAFF
TGTGCCAGTAGCGCGATACCTGAGGGAACTGAAGCTTTCTTT
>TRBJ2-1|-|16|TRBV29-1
CSVEDPRGSSYNEQFF
TGCAGCGTTGAAGATCCCCGGGGGTCTTCCTACAATGAGCAGTTCTTC
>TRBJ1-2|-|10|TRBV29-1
CSVGWRGYTF
TGCAGCGTTGGATGGCGCGGCTACACCTTC
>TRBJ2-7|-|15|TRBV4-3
CASSQDVGGEVEQYF
TGCGCCAGCAGCCAAGATGTGGGGGGCGAAGTCGAGCAGTACTTC
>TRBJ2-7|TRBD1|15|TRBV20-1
CSGTLSGGRGYEQYF
TGCAGTGGGACCCTATCAGGGGGAAGGGGCTACGAGCAGTACTTC
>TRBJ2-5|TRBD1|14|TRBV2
CASTTGANRGTQYF
TGTGCCAGTACGACAGGGGCCAACAGGGGGACCCAGTACTTC
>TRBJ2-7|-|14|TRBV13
CASSPRTAGSEQYF
TGTGCCAGCAGCCCCCGGACGGCTGGGAGCGAGCAGTACTTC
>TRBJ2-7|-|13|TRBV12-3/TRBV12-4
CASSLGLGDEQYF
TGTGCCAGCAGTTTAGGGCTTGGGGACGAGCAGTACTTC
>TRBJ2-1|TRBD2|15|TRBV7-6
CASSSQRGPNNEQFF
TGTGCCAGCAGCTCCCAGCGGGGGCCGAACAATGAGCAGTTCTTC
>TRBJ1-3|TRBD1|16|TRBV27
CASSRSTGVPGNTIYF
TGTGCCAGCAGCCGATCCACAGGGGTTCCTGGAAACACCATATATTTT
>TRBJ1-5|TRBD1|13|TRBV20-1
CSADTGGGQPQHF
TGCAGTGCCGATACAGGGGGCGGTCAGCCCCAGCATTTT
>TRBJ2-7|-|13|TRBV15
CATSSQSSYEQYF
TGTGCCACCAGCAGTCAGAGCTCCTACGAGCAGTACTTC
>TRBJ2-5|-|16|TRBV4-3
CASSQEYPSQQETQYF
TGCGCCAGCAGCCAAGAGTATCCTAGTCAACAAGAGACCCAGTACTTC